This TCR beta chain was found in a study of blood T cell repertoires in COVID-19. Trimming cost V 6 bases and J 0 bases, with 12 bases left between them. The CDR3 has 15 residues. Germline-derived CDR1 and CDR2 are LNHDA and SQIVND (reference sequence). The protocol was immunoSEQ multiplex PCR, while the TCRdb copy is restricted to in-frame clones and leaves out a portion. The sample has roughly 190,000 clones, 80% to 90% seen once. The sample comprised peripheral blood. This receptor was obtained from a man aged 18 to 29 with active or convalescent COVID-19. V usage is TRBV19 and J usage is TRBJ2-1; D may be TRBD1 (6 bases). The CDR3 DNA reads TGTGCCAGTAGCCCAAGGACAGACTCCTACAATGAGCAGTTCTTC. Its translation: CASSPRTDSYNEQFF.